There are many counts of the clone carrying this TCR beta chain. Its matching antigen is unknown. The sample belongs to a study of regulatory T cells in long-lasting Graves disease. The ends were cut back, 6 bases at V and 6 bases at J, with 24 bases in the middle. This CDR3 spans 17 amino acids. For TCR beta, libraries came from iRepertoire HTBI primers and Arm-PCR of CDR3 regions. Via MiXCR, TCRdb re-called the multiplex PCR reads, giving one row per CDR3 protein. The profile shows around 450,000 distinct CDR3 sequences, roughly 21% of them singletons. Study observations and caveats: Thyroid tissue was not sampled; only peripheral blood was. Between persistent patients, thousands of public clonotypes were shared, exceeding the roughly 1,000 shared between new patients.

The sample's time point: persistent/refractory GD, antithyroid drugs over 5 years with positive TRAb. Preparation of the TCR library used RNA extracted from PBMCs. In Xi'an, China, an endocrinology department was the source of patients. The rearrangement joins TRBV12-3 or TRBV12-4 to TRBJ1-5; D possibly corresponds to TRBD1 (6 bases). Sequenced here: peripheral blood mononuclear cells (PBMCs), sampled when the disease was refractory, from a patient treated with antithyroid drugs. This TCR came from a female donor with Graves disease. CDR3 in DNA: TGTGCCAGCAGCCCAGGGGTGTGGGGGGCCGATTTTCAGCCCCAGCATTTT. The encoded protein is CASSPGVWGADFQPQHF.